Following are 4 T cell receptor beta chains from one sample sequenced in a study of neurological immune-mediated disorders. Stated time point: longitudinal time-point 3. TCRdb used MiXCR to reprocess the 5' RACE reads, holding one entry per CDR3 protein. Of roughly 57,000 distinct CDR3 sequences in the sample, approximately 9.2% were seen once. Material for sequencing was PBMCs. The origin of the receptors is a woman between 40 and 55 years old in good health.

This clonotype showed up many times. The rearrangement links TRBV5-1 to TRBJ1-2; TRBD1 aligns across 7 bases. V was clipped by 4 bases and J by 8 bases; unmatched bases: 5. Germline V gene sequence: CDR1 SGHRS, CDR2 YFSETQ. The CDR3 runs 12 residues. Written as DNA, the CDR3 is TGCGCCAGCAGCCCGGGACAGTCGGGCTACACCTTC. It specifies CASSPGQSGYTF.

This clonotype was found many times. The chain uses TRBV4-1 and TRBJ2-5; no definite D call. V was shortened by 1 base and J by 4 bases, with 7 bases between the two germline ends. The length of the CDR3 is 13 residues. Germline V gene data show CDR1 as MGHRA and CDR2 as YSYEKL. CDR3 sequence reads: CASSQAIRETQYF. CDR3 nucleotides: TGCGCCAGCAGCCAAGCCATACGAGAGACCCAGTACTTC.

The sample holds a few counts of this clonotype. This may stem from a read error, because a much larger clone lies one nucleotide away. V gene TRBV18 combines with J gene TRBJ1-5, with 8 bases that match TRBD1. There are 14 residues in the CDR3. Per germline, CDR1 KGHSH and CDR2 LQKENI. In DNA form, the CDR3 reads TGTGCCAGCTCACGGCAGGGGGCCGATCAGCCCCAGAATTTT. It yields the protein CASSRQGADQPQNF.

This clonotype was seen ten or more times. This chain links TRBV30 with TRBJ1-1; possible D gene TRBD1, 5 bases. This CDR3 comprises 14 residues. Deletions cut 5 bases from V and 0 bases from J, with 13 bases between. CDR1 and CDR2 from the germline V gene are GTSNPN and SVGIG (reference sequence). The CDR3 DNA reads as TGTGCCTGGCAGTTGGGGGGGATGAACACTGAAGCTTTCTTT. It encodes CAWQLGGMNTEAFF.